This T cell receptor beta chain came from a study of blood T cells in healthy people across ages. This CDR3 is 15 amino acids long. Trimming pared 3 bases from V and 1 base from J, leaving 11 bases between. Alongside a J-beta primer mix, a sample-barcoded 5' primer served in a second PCR lasting about 7 to 12 cycles. One entry per CDR3 protein, called by TCRdb with MiXCR from the 5' RACE reads. The table records about 1.4 million distinct CDR3 sequences, approximately 59% of them present only once. The receptor was isolated from a man aged 18 to 30 in good health. Input material: blood. The genes are TRBV12-3 or TRBV12-4 and TRBJ2-3; D not resolved. The CDR3: CASSFSTVGTDTQYF. CDR3 nucleotide sequence: TGTGCCAGCAGTTTTAGTACAGTGGGCACAGATACGCAGTATTTT.